These T cell receptor beta chains were read from a single sample in a study of T cell repertoires in cytomegalovirus infection. TCRdb re-called the reads with MiXCR, one entry per CDR3 protein. The data show about 770,000 distinct CDR3 sequences, 25% to 35% seen once. Their recognized antigens are unknown. The sample here was cultured CD8+ T cells from PBMCs, taken from culture after CMV antigen stimulation. These receptors were obtained from a human donor in good health (CMV status not recorded). Some clones in this sample may be carry-over from other donors' samples. Each CDR3 is given with its conserved first and last residue. D genes are given only for firm matches. Size is omitted from some rows. Given values are once, few, many or a class for expanded clones.

TRBJ2-6 | TRBV7-8 | - | many | CASSLAFRYRAAGANVLTF | TGTGCCAGCAGCTTAGCGTTTCGGTACAGGGCGGCTGGGGCCAACGTCCTGACTTTC
TRBJ2-1 | TRBV4-1 | TRBD2 | - | CASSPTSGGDEQFF | TGCGCCAGCAGCCCAACTAGCGGGGGGGATGAGCAGTTCTTC
TRBJ1-1 | TRBV4-2 | TRBD1 | - | CASSQDTIGTEKMNTEAFF | TGTGCCAGCAGCCAAGATACCATTGGGACAGAAAAGATGAACACTGAAGCTTTCTTT
TRBJ1-3 | TRBV6-5 | TRBD1 | - | CASSPGQGSGNTIYF | TGTGCCAGCAGTCCGGGACAGGGCTCTGGAAACACCATATATTTT
TRBJ2-7 | TRBV28 | TRBD1 | - | CASIDRAYEQYF | TGTGCCAGTATTGACAGGGCCTACGAGCAGTACTTC
TRBJ2-2 | TRBV5-1 | - | once | CASSWRTGQGGVGELFF | TGCGCCAGCAGCTGGCGGACGGGACAAGGGGGTGTCGGGGAGCTGTTTTTT
TRBJ1-1 | TRBV2 | - | few | CASSVGRHTPDTEAFF | TGTGCCAGCAGTGTCGGGAGACATACGCCGGACACTGAAGCTTTCTTT
TRBJ1-1 | TRBV2 | - | once | CASSPPWLAEAFF | TGTGCCAGCAGTCCTCCTTGGTTAGCTGAAGCTTTCTTT
TRBJ2-5 | TRBV4-2 | - | - | CASSQDWGTADYQQETQYF | TGTGCCAGCAGCCAAGATTGGGGGACTGCCGACTACCAACAAGAGACCCAGTACTTC
TRBJ2-4 | TRBV7-9 | - | - | CANSPTPLGNIQYF | TGTGCCAACAGCCCGACCCCTCTGGGAAACATTCAGTACTTC
TRBJ1-2 | TRBV6-5 | - | few | CASSYLGGPNYGYTF | TGTGCCAGCAGTTACCTCGGGGGCCCTAACTATGGCTACACCTTC
TRBJ2-4 | TRBV7-2 | TRBD2 | many | CASSTTSGGAENIQYF | TGTGCCAGCAGCACTACTAGCGGGGGGGCCGAAAACATTCAGTACTTC
TRBJ2-7 | TRBV5-1 | TRBD2 | many | CASSRTSGGAYEQYF | TGCGCCAGCAGCAGAACTAGCGGGGGGGCCTACGAGCAGTACTTC
TRBJ1-2 | TRBV7-9 | - | - | CASRDPGTQGGYTF | TGTGCCAGCAGGGACCCGGGGACCCAGGGAGGCTACACCTTC
TRBJ1-5 | TRBV19 | - | many | CASSTDDSTNQPQHF | TGTGCCAGTAGTACCGACGACAGTACCAATCAGCCCCAGCATTTT
TRBJ1-5 | TRBV7-6 | - | - | CASSPSTGRNQPQHF | TGTGCCAGCAGCCCGTCGACAGGAAGAAATCAGCCCCAGCATTTT
TRBJ1-3 | TRBV2 | - | few | CASSPEGLSGNTIYF | TGTGCCAGCAGTCCCGAGGGCCTCTCTGGAAACACCATATATTTT
TRBJ2-2 | TRBV12-3/TRBV12-4 | - | - | CASSSHGPNTGELFF | TGTGCCAGCAGCTCCCACGGGCCCAACACCGGGGAGCTGTTTTTT
TRBJ1-6 | TRBV28 | TRBD1 | many | CASSIWDRDNSPLHF | TGTGCCAGCAGTATATGGGACAGGGATAATTCACCCCTCCACTTT
TRBJ1-2 | TRBV5-6 | - | - | CASSRPGEMRSYGYTF | TGTGCCAGCAGCCGCCCGGGGGAGATGAGGAGTTATGGCTACACCTTC
TRBJ1-6 | TRBV7-8 | - | many | CASSLGTPLHF | TGTGCCAGCAGCTTAGGAACACCCCTCCACTTT
TRBJ1-2 | TRBV20-1 | TRBD1 | - | CSANPSGTDDGYGYTF | TGCAGTGCAAACCCGAGCGGGACAGATGATGGCTATGGCTACACCTTC
TRBJ1-1 | TRBV6-8 | TRBD1 | - | CAVQGGRGTEAFF | TGTGCCGTCCAGGGGGGTCGGGGAACTGAAGCTTTCTTT
TRBJ1-2 | TRBV9 | - | - | CASSVVPTLQTAPYGYTF | TGTGCCAGCAGCGTAGTCCCCACCCTCCAGACAGCTCCTTATGGCTACACCTTC
TRBJ1-1 | TRBV6-2/TRBV6-3 | - | - | CASRDLGTEAFF | TGTGCCAGCAGAGATTTAGGGACAGAAGCTTTCTTT
TRBJ2-2 | TRBV19 | - | many | CASSILRRKNTGELFF | TGTGCCAGTAGTATTTTAAGACGGAAGAACACCGGGGAGCTGTTTTTT
TRBJ1-1 | TRBV19 | - | many | CASSHLQGVNTEAFF | TGTGCCAGTAGCCACCTACAGGGCGTGAACACTGAAGCTTTCTTT
TRBJ2-7 | TRBV7-9 | - | - | CASSQEFGEVPYEQYF | TGTGCCAGCAGCCAGGAGTTCGGGGAGGTACCGTACGAGCAGTACTTC
TRBJ1-1 | TRBV19 | - | - | CASSIVSEAFF | TGTGCCAGTAGTATAGTCTCTGAAGCTTTCTTT
TRBJ2-1 | TRBV7-2 | TRBD2 | many | CASSLGLAGGRYNEQFF | TGTGCCAGCAGCTTGGGACTAGCGGGGGGGCGATACAATGAGCAGTTCTTC
TRBJ2-7 | TRBV20-1 | TRBD1 | - | CSARTGSYEQYF | TGCAGTGCCCGGACAGGGAGCTACGAGCAGTACTTC
TRBJ2-1 | TRBV19 | TRBD2 | few | CASSPGLAGLPGSYNEQFF | TGTGCCAGTAGTCCCGGACTAGCGGGTCTTCCGGGGTCCTACAATGAGCAGTTCTTC
TRBJ1-1 | TRBV6-2/TRBV6-3 | - | many | CASSYCRCSLKDAEAFF | TGTGCCAGCAGTTACTGTCGGTGCAGCCTGAAAGACGCTGAAGCTTTCTTT
TRBJ2-5 | TRBV7-6 | - | many | CASSLDETQYF | TGTGCCAGCAGCTTAGACGAGACCCAGTACTTC
TRBJ2-6 | TRBV7-9 | - | - | CASSFPGSSGANVLTF | TGTGCCAGCAGCTTCCCCGGCAGCTCTGGGGCCAACGTCCTGACTTTC
TRBJ2-5 | TRBV6-1 | - | - | CASRNLQETQYF | TGTGCCAGCAGGAACCTCCAAGAGACCCAGTACTTC
TRBJ2-5 | TRBV12-3/TRBV12-4 | - | - | CASSFGPRETQYF | TGTGCCAGCAGTTTCGGCCCGAGAGAGACCCAGTACTTC
TRBJ1-6 | TRBV7-6 | - | - | CASSSPGFRDSPLHF | TGTGCCAGCAGCTCCCCCGGTTTCAGGGATTCACCCCTCCACTTT
TRBJ2-1 | TRBV28 | - | - | CASKKPQGTYNEQFF | TGTGCCAGTAAGAAACCTCAGGGGACCTACAATGAGCAGTTCTTC
TRBJ1-2 | TRBV7-9 | - | - | CASSPSGYTF | TGTGCCAGCAGCCCATCCGGCTACACCTTC
TRBJ1-1 | TRBV25-1 | - | once | CASRRDRFHTEAFF | TGTGCCAGCAGGAGAGACAGGTTTCACACTGAAGCTTTCTTT
TRBJ2-1 | TRBV6-2/TRBV6-3 | TRBD2 | many | CASSYSGLAGGYNEQFF | TGTGCCAGCAGTTACTCCGGACTAGCGGGGGGGTACAATGAGCAGTTCTTC
TRBJ2-1 | TRBV7-6 | - | many | CASSLVAGNEQFF | TGTGCCAGCAGCTTAGTTGCTGGCAATGAGCAGTTCTTC
TRBJ1-5 | TRBV5-1 | TRBD1 | - | CASSRGTDLNQPQHF | TGCGCCAGCAGTCGAGGGACAGACTTGAATCAGCCCCAGCATTTT
TRBJ2-4 | TRBV4-3 | TRBD1 | once | CASSQIPGTAIAKNMQYF | TGCGCCAGCAGCCAAATACCCGGGACAGCTATAGCCAAAAACATGCAGTACTTC
TRBJ1-1 | TRBV12-3/TRBV12-4 | TRBD1 | many | CASSLTGTDTEAFF | TGTGCCAGCAGCCTCACCGGGACAGACACTGAAGCTTTCTTT
TRBJ2-1 | TRBV27 | - | - | CASSLSTGGQFF | TGTGCCAGCAGTTTATCGACCGGGGGGCAGTTCTTC
TRBJ1-5 | TRBV4-3 | - | - | CASSQDSVGKQPQHF | TGCGCCAGCAGCCAAGATTCGGTGGGTAAGCAGCCCCAGCATTTT
TRBJ2-1 | TRBV19 | TRBD2 | - | CASSPWTSGGTEQFF | TGTGCCAGTAGTCCATGGACTAGCGGGGGGACTGAGCAGTTCTTC
TRBJ2-7 | TRBV10-2 | TRBD1 | - | CASRRTGIDEQYF | TGCGCCAGCAGAAGGACAGGGATCGACGAGCAGTACTTC